This T cell receptor (beta chain) is drawn from a study of blood T cell repertoires in COVID-19. Study background: The United States, Italy and Spain provided the acute and convalescent COVID-19 samples. From T cells, B-cell-depleted T cells, or PBMCs came the material, which was cDNA or gDNA.

In the authors' workflow: Estimation of nucleated cell counts was performed using reference gene primer amplification. Profiled with immunoSEQ multiplex PCR; TCRdb holds only in-frame clones, not every one. The V and J calls and the clone size are those of that table, but D and trimming were determined from the DNA. The sample carries under 300,000 clones, approximately 90% recorded once. In germline, CDR1 is MNHEY, CDR2 SVGAGI. Trimming took 8 bases from V and 0 from J, leaving 10 bases between them. CDR3 length: 13 amino acids. Sequencing was performed on peripheral blood. The receptor was isolated from a man aged 55 to 70 who had recovered from COVID-19. The chain recombines TRBV6-5 with TRBJ1-2, with D uncertain. Here the CDR3 DNA reads TGTGCCAGCGGTAGAACCCCTAACTATGGCTACACCTTC. This sequence encodes CASGRTPNYGYTF.